Following are 29 T cell receptor beta chains from one sample sequenced in a study of blood T cell repertoires in COVID-19. TCRdb's table, derived via immunoSEQ multiplex PCR, lists solely in-frame clones and lacks some. The repertoire holds about 120,000 clones, about four fifths seen once, with approximately 4.9% in the top ten. Sequenced sample: peripheral blood. All receptors come from a woman between 70 and 85 years old with acute or convalescent COVID-19.

The CDR3 here is CASSVSNTEAFF. CDR3 in DNA: TGTGCCAGCAGTGTGAGTAACACTGAAGCTTTCTTT. V gene TRBV12-3 or TRBV12-4 combines with J gene TRBJ1-1; D is undetermined. The CDR3 spans 12 residues. V was pared by 5 bases and J by 2 bases, with 6 bases between.

V and J are TRBV11-3 and TRBJ1-1; D gene ambiguous. This CDR3 is built from 12 residues. V lost 3 bases to trimming and J lost 3 bases, with 5 bases between them. Germline V gene sequence: CDR1 SGHNT, CDR2 YENEEA. DNA of the CDR3: TGTGCCAGCAGCTTCGGGGACACTGAAGCTTTCTTT. Its translation: CASSFGDTEAFF.

The chain combines TRBV5-1 with TRBJ1-6, with 9 bases that match TRBD1. V lost 4 bases and J lost 9; bases outside the gene matches: 8. The CDR3 spans 15 residues. Per the germline V gene, CDR1 is SGHRS and CDR2 is YFSETQ. The CDR3 DNA is TGCGCCAGCAGCCCCGGGACAGGGAGGCGTTCACCCCTCCACTTT. It translates to CASSPGTGRRSPLHF.

The count of this clone is one. The rearrangement uses TRBV7-2 and TRBJ1-5; D might be TRBD1 (5 bases). The V end lost 6 bases, the J end lost 2 bases, and 14 bases lay between the germline ends. Germline loops: CDR1 SGHTA, CDR2 FQGNSA. There are 15 residues in the CDR3. This CDR3 is CASSLSQGGNQPQHF. Written as DNA, the CDR3 is TGTGCCAGCAGTCTCTCTCAGGGTGGCAATCAGCCCCAGCATTTT.

This chain links TRBV5-4 with TRBJ2-5, with 8 nucleotides matching TRBD2. This CDR3 is 15 amino acids long. From germline, CDR1 is SGHNT and CDR2 YYREEE (reference sequence). The junction had 13 bases not matched to a gene; V was cut back by 7 bases and J by 5 bases. The CDR3 here is CASRREGLRGETQYF. The CDR3 bases are TGTGCCAGCCGCCGGGAGGGGCTTAGGGGGGAGACCCAGTACTTC. The entire variable domain, with the rest obtained from reference TRBV5-4 and TRBJ2-5, is as follows: ETGVTQSPTHLIKTRGQQVTLRCSSQSGHNTVSWYQQALGQGPQFIFQYYREEENGRGNFPPRFSGLQFPNYSSELNVNALELDDSALYLCASRREGLRGETQYFGPGTRLLVL.

J is TRBJ1-2 and V is TRBV3-1 (or the pseudogene TRBV3-2); TRBD1 aligns across 12 bases. This CDR3 has 15 amino acids. V lost 2 bases to trimming and J lost 7 bases; unmatched junction nucleotides: 5. From germline, CDR1 is LGHDT and CDR2 YNNKEL (reference sequence). CDR3 protein: CASSQPGTGGTGYTF. The CDR3 coding sequence is TGTGCCAGCAGCCAACCCGGGACAGGGGGCACTGGCTACACCTTC.

The chain joins TRBV5-1 to TRBJ1-2; 8 bases map to TRBD1. This CDR3 has 16 amino acids. The junction had 12 bases not matched to a gene; V was cut back by 4 bases and J by 4 bases. Germline-derived CDR1 and CDR2 are SGHRS and YFSETQ. The CDR3 sequence is CASSATASGTGYGYTF. CDR3 DNA sequence: TGCGCCAGCAGCGCCACAGCCTCCGGGACAGGCTATGGCTACACCTTC.

The V and J genes are TRBV6-5 and TRBJ1-2; no firm D call. The CDR3 covers 15 residues. V was trimmed by 0 bases and J by 2 bases, leaving 10 bases between them. CDR1 is MNHEY, CDR2 SVGAGI, per germline. DNA of the CDR3: TGTGCCAGCAGTTACTCGAATCCGGGGAACTATGGCTACACCTTC. Protein product: CASSYSNPGNYGYTF.

Comments on this clone: The junction departs from germline at one end; a sequencing error may be responsible. V and J are TRBV10-3 and TRBJ1-5; 7 bases align to TRBD1. Germline V lookup: CDR1 ENHRY, CDR2 SYGVKD. The CDR3 loop spans 14 amino acids. DNA for the CDR3: TGTGCCAGCAGTGAGGGGACAGCTTATCAGCCCCAGCATTTT. Translation gives CASSEGTAYQPQHF.

This chain joins TRBV19 and TRBJ2-1; the match to TRBD2 covers 9 bases. This CDR3 region has 18 residues. V lost 7 bases to trimming and J lost 5 bases; unmatched junction nucleotides: 18. CDR1 and CDR2 from the germline V gene are LNHDA and SQIVND (reference sequence). CDR3 loop: CASTNPARGRGGNNEQFF. The CDR3 region has the DNA TGTGCCAGTACAAATCCCGCCCGGGGGCGGGGGGGAAACAATGAGCAGTTCTTC. Full variable domain (rest looked up from reference TRBV19 and TRBJ2-1): DGGITQSPKYLFRKEGQNVTLSCEQNLNHDAMYWYRQDPGQGLRLIYYSQIVNDFQKGDIAEGYSVSREKKESFPLTVTSAQKNPTAFYLCASTNPARGRGGNNEQFFGPGTRLTVL.

The V call is TRBV3-1 (or the pseudogene TRBV3-2), the J call TRBJ1-2, with 7 positions matching TRBD1. CDR1 is LGHDT and CDR2 is YNNKEL in the germline V gene (reference sequence). The CDR3 length is 14 residues. With V trimmed by 1 base and J by 2 bases, 1 base remained unmatched. The CDR3 reads CASSQGDSNYGYTF. In nucleotides, the CDR3 is TGTGCCAGCAGCCAAGGGGACAGCAACTATGGCTACACCTTC.

This clone was seen a handful of times. The chain recombines TRBV12-3 or TRBV12-4 with TRBJ2-7; maybe TRBD1 (5 bases). Trimming removed 4 bases from V and 2 bases from J, with 9 bases in between. This CDR3 contains 13 residues. The CDR3 coding sequence is TGTGCCAGCAGTTCGGGCAGGGCCTACGAGCAGTACTTC. Its protein is CASSSGRAYEQYF.

The chain is built from TRBV18 and TRBJ1-1, with a possible D match to TRBD1 (5 bases). V was trimmed by 3 bases and J by 1 base, leaving 9 bases between them. The CDR3 loop spans 14 amino acids. Germline V gene sequence: CDR1 KGHSH, CDR2 LQKENI. DNA of the CDR3: TGTGCCAGCTCACCCCTTGGGGCGAACACTGAAGCTTTCTTT. Translating gives CASSPLGANTEAFF.

The rearrangement uses TRBV9 and TRBJ2-3, with TRBD1 matching 9 bases. J gave up 3 bases and V 7 bases, and 9 bases lay outside the gene matches. Per the germline V gene, CDR1 is SGDLS and CDR2 is YYNGEE. The CDR3 spans 15 residues. This CDR3 reads CASHAGTGLTDTQYF. The CDR3 DNA reads as TGTGCCAGCCACGCCGGGACAGGGTTAACAGATACGCAGTATTTT.

This chain connects TRBV2 to TRBJ1-2; D not certain. The V and J ends lost 5 bases and 2 bases respectively, with 9 bases between them. CDR3 length: 13 residues. Germline V gives CDR1 SNHLY, CDR2 FYNNEI. CDR3 residues: CASSIDLNYGYTF. The CDR3 DNA reads TGTGCCAGCAGTATAGATTTAAACTATGGCTACACCTTC.

The chain uses TRBV15 and TRBJ1-4; 8 bases are a match to TRBD1. With V trimmed by 2 bases and J by 7 bases, 9 bases remained unmatched. CDR1 is LNHNV and CDR2 is YYDKDF in the germline V gene (reference sequence). The CDR3 totals 16 residues. DNA of the CDR3: TGTGCCACCAGCAGACTATTCAGGGGGCGAGGTGAAAAACTGTTTTTT. Translated: CATSRLFRGRGEKLFF.

The chain links TRBV6-6 to TRBJ2-5, with 8 bases identical to TRBD1. Germline V gives CDR1 MNHNY, CDR2 SVGAGI (reference sequence). CDR3 length equals 14 residues. J lost 2 bases, V lost 7 bases, and 6 bases had no gene match. In nucleotides, the CDR3 is TGTGCCAGCACCAAGGGGACAGGACAAGAGACCCAGTACTTC. Translating it yields CASTKGTGQETQYF.

V usage is TRBV20-1 and J usage is TRBJ2-1, with TRBD1 matching 8 bases. Germline CDR1 is DFQATT and CDR2 is SNEGSKA (reference sequence). V shed 4 bases, J shed 15 bases, and the junction held 8 bases outside the gene matches. The CDR3 has 11 amino acids. The CDR3 spells CSAKGQATVFF. For the CDR3, the DNA is TGCAGTGCTAAGGGACAGGCAACGGTGTTCTTC.

The genes are TRBV30 and TRBJ2-7; possible D gene TRBD1, 5 bases. Germline V gene lookup returns CDR1 GTSNPN and CDR2 SVGIG (reference sequence). Trimming took off 2 bases at V and 4 bases at J, with 9 bases between the two ends. The CDR3 is 12 amino acids. CDR3 in amino acids: CAWSKDKYEQYF. CDR3 nucleotides: TGTGCCTGGAGTAAGGACAAATACGAGCAGTACTTC.

This sequence joins TRBV19 and TRBJ2-5; D is unclear. The CDR3 is 11 residues long. Germline V lookup: CDR1 LNHDA, CDR2 SQIVND (reference sequence). The V end was cut by 5 bases, the J end by 3 bases, with 4 bases between. The CDR3 bases are TGTGCCAGTAGTTTAAAAGAGACCCAGTACTTC. Its protein product is CASSLKETQYF.

This clone has just one count. The V and J genes are TRBV2 and TRBJ2-1, with D possibly matching TRBD1 (5 bases). This CDR3 region has 15 residues. The V end lost 6 bases, the J end lost 8 bases, and 20 bases lay between the germline ends. Germline CDR1 and CDR2: SNHLY and FYNNEI. DNA of the CDR3: TGTGCCAGCAGGCCAGGGTTTGGATTAGGGCATGAGCAGTTCTTC. Translation gives CASRPGFGLGHEQFF.

This chain connects TRBV4-1 to TRBJ1-3; TRBD1 aligns across 8 bases. With 1 base clipped from V and 8 bases from J, the junction kept 10 bases outside the gene matches. The CDR3 is 16 amino acids. The V gene's germline CDR1 is MGHRA and CDR2 YSYEKL. The CDR3 bases are TGCGCCAGCAGCCAAGGAAGGACAGGGCGTAGGGACACCATATATTTT. Its translation: CASSQGRTGRRDTIYF.

This clone was seen ten or more times. This sequence joins TRBV6-6 and TRBJ1-4; weak D call: TRBD1 (6 bases). V lost 6 bases and J lost 7, with 15 bases in between. This CDR3 is built from 14 residues. Germline CDR1 reads MNHNY; CDR2 reads SVGAGI (reference sequence). CDR3 in DNA: TGTGCCAGCAGATCAACAGGGAGCGCTGAAAAACTGTTTTTT. It codes for CASRSTGSAEKLFF.

The rearrangement joins TRBV10-3 to TRBJ1-1; 8 nucleotides align to TRBD1. There are 14 residues in the CDR3. CDR1 and CDR2 (germline): ENHRY, SYGVKD. J gave up 0 bases and V 10 bases, and 7 bases lay outside the gene matches. Here the CDR3 DNA reads TGTGCCACCCTGACAGGGGCAATGAACACTGAAGCTTTCTTT. Amino acid sequence: CATLTGAMNTEAFF.

A single count supports this clone. V and J are TRBV11-2 and TRBJ2-5, with D unclear. V lost 0 bases to trimming and J lost 5 bases, with 16 bases between them. This CDR3 is 16 amino acids long. Germline V CDR1 and CDR2: SGHAT, FQNNGV. The CDR3 spells CASSLDPLAGGETQYF. The CDR3 DNA sequence: TGTGCCAGCAGCTTAGATCCGTTAGCTGGTGGGGAGACCCAGTACTTC.

The chain joins TRBV3-1 (or the pseudogene TRBV3-2) to TRBJ1-6, with D hard to call. In germline, CDR1 is LGHDT, CDR2 YNNKEL (reference sequence). Trimming took 7 bases from V and 4 from J, leaving 11 bases between them. The CDR3 totals 14 residues. CDR3 nucleotides: TGTGCCAGCAATTTCAGAGGGTATAATTCACCCCTCCACTTT. Residues: CASNFRGYNSPLHF.

The rearrangement links TRBV2 to TRBJ2-3; 7 bases are a match to TRBD1. CDR3 length: 15 amino acids. Germline V lookup: CDR1 SNHLY, CDR2 FYNNEI. The trim removed 6 bases at V and 1 base at J, leaving 7 bases unmatched. The CDR3 sequence is CASRPGQVRTDTQYF. CDR3 coding DNA: TGTGCCAGCAGACCAGGACAGGTTCGCACAGATACGCAGTATTTT.

V gene TRBV18 combines with J gene TRBJ2-7, with D possibly TRBD1 on 6 matching bases. Looked up from germline, CDR1 is KGHSH and CDR2 is LQKENI. The V and J ends lost 4 bases and 1 base respectively, with 11 bases between them. The CDR3 is 14 amino acids. CDR3 sequence: CASSLTGSSYEQYV. Written as DNA, the CDR3 is TGTGCCAGCTCACTAACAGGGTCGTCCTACGAGCAGTACGTC.

The rearrangement uses TRBV10-3 and TRBJ1-5, with D perhaps TRBD1 (5 bases). Germline V gives CDR1 ENHRY, CDR2 SYGVKD. Trimming shortened V by 4 bases and J by 7 bases, and 14 bases separated the two germline ends. The CDR3 has 14 residues. The CDR3 reads CAISGERGGQPQHF. The CDR3 coding sequence is TGTGCCATCAGTGGGGAGCGTGGGGGGCAGCCCCAGCATTTT.